The 19 T cell receptor beta chains presented below share a single source sample, sequenced in a study of blood T cells in healthy people across ages. Primed by a sample-barcoded 5' primer and a J-beta primer mix, a second PCR proceeded for about 6 to 12 cycles. TCRdb independently ran MiXCR on the 5' RACE reads; one entry per CDR3 protein. The table includes 1.5 million to 2 million distinct CDR3 sequences, around 36% detected once. The source material was blood. These receptors were taken from a woman aged 25 to 39 in good health.

This chain uses TRBV10-3 with TRBJ1-1; no clear D gene. The CDR3 spans 13 residues. Germline assignment: CDR1 ENHRY and CDR2 SYGVKD. Trimming cost V 7 bases and J 2 bases, with 11 bases left between them. The CDR3 DNA follows: TGTGCCATCAAGGAGGGAGCCAACACTGAAGCTTTCTTT. Translated: CAIKEGANTEAFF.

This chain uses TRBV5-1 with TRBJ1-1; D may be TRBD1 (5 bases). In germline, CDR1 is SGHRS, CDR2 YFSETQ. The CDR3 runs 15 residues. The V and J ends lost 0 bases and 2 bases respectively, with 11 bases between them. CDR3 amino acids: CASSLEQGSNTEAFF. CDR3 nucleotide sequence: TGCGCCAGCAGCTTGGAGCAGGGAAGTAACACTGAAGCTTTCTTT.

The chain links TRBV4-1 to TRBJ1-4; no firm D call. The CDR3 is 15 residues long. The V gene lost 2 bases and the J gene lost 3 bases, with 10 bases spanning the gap. Germline assignment: CDR1 MGHRA and CDR2 YSYEKL. The CDR3 DNA sequence: TGCGCCAGCAGCCAATTCCTACAGTCTAATGAAAAACTGTTTTTT. It is translated as CASSQFLQSNEKLFF.

The chain employs TRBV24-1 and TRBJ2-4; D not certain. The CDR3 consists of 14 residues. Trimming stripped 0 bases from V and 9 bases from J, with 11 bases between. Germline assignment: CDR1 KGHDR and CDR2 SFDVKD. The DNA for the CDR3 is TGTGCCACCAGTGATTTGTTGGGGATTGCCATTCAGTACTTC. Translated, it gives CATSDLLGIAIQYF.

This chain connects TRBV20-1 to TRBJ2-3; 8 bases are a match to TRBD2. V was pared by 4 bases and J by 7 bases, with 10 bases of the junction left unmatched. Per the germline V gene, CDR1 is DFQATT and CDR2 is SNEGSKA (reference sequence). The CDR3 extends over 14 amino acids. This CDR3 is CSATSGLGMNTQYF. The CDR3 bases are TGCAGTGCTACTAGCGGGTTGGGGATGAATACGCAGTATTTT.

The chain employs TRBV5-6 and TRBJ1-2; the D is unclear. Trimming left V 0 bases short and J 7 bases short, with 16 bases between. There are 15 residues in the CDR3. Germline loops: CDR1 SGHDT, CDR2 YYEEEE. The CDR3 coding sequence is TGTGCCAGCAGCTTGGTTGCGGGTAGCGGATTTGGCTACACCTTC. Encoded protein: CASSLVAGSGFGYTF.

This rearrangement joins TRBV3-1 to TRBJ2-1; D gene ambiguous. The V gene's germline CDR1 is LGHDT and CDR2 YNNKEL (reference sequence). The CDR3 has 14 amino acids. Trimming cost V 6 bases and J 9 bases, with 18 bases left between them. The CDR3 nucleotides read TGTGCCAGCAGTCAAATGATACCGTATGGTGAGCAGTTCTTC. Protein sequence: CASSQMIPYGEQFF.

The chain has TRBV29-1 and TRBJ1-1; D possibly corresponds to TRBD1 (5 bases). The CDR3 spans 16 residues. Trimming shortened V by 6 bases and J by 5 bases, and 25 bases separated the two germline ends. In germline, CDR1 is SQVTM, CDR2 ANQGSEA. The CDR3 sequence: CSVNTQGRHSGTEAFF. For the CDR3, the DNA is TGCAGCGTGAATACCCAGGGACGGCACAGCGGGACTGAAGCTTTCTTT.

This clonotype turned up a few times. The rearrangement joins TRBV5-1 to TRBJ1-4; 7 positions agree with TRBD1. The germline V gene encodes CDR1 SGHRS and CDR2 YFSETQ. This CDR3 is built from 15 residues. After removal of 2 bases from V and 8 bases from J, the junction contained 9 bases not matched to a gene. This CDR3 reads CASSLTGTGAEKLFF. CDR3 sequence (DNA): TGCGCCAGCAGCTTAACGGGAACAGGGGCCGAAAAACTGTTTTTT.

This rearrangement joins TRBV11-2 to TRBJ2-1; D is unclear. The CDR3 runs 13 residues. Germline CDR1 SGHAT, CDR2 FQNNGV. Trimming took off 3 bases at V and 13 bases at J, with 16 bases between the two ends. The CDR3 loop reads CASSFPDEETQFF. The CDR3, as DNA: TGTGCCAGCAGCTTCCCAGACGAAGAGACCCAGTTCTTC.

The chain is built from TRBV9 and TRBJ2-7, with D possibly TRBD1 on 6 matching bases. Germline CDR1 and CDR2: SGDLS and YYNGEE. The CDR3 loop spans 15 amino acids. Trimming pared 3 bases from V and 1 base from J, leaving 14 bases between. CDR3 region: CASSAGDTISYEQYF. CDR3 sequence (DNA): TGTGCCAGCAGCGCAGGGGACACCATATCCTACGAGCAGTACTTC.

Note on this clonotype: A much larger clone differs by one base, so this may be a read error. The V call is TRBV10-3, the J call TRBJ2-7, with no clear D. Trimming cost V 6 bases and J 0 bases, with 12 bases left between them. The CDR3 is made up of 14 amino acids. Germline values: CDR1 ENHRY, CDR2 SYGVKD. CDR3 loop: CAIRVGEFSYEQYF. CDR3 sequence (DNA): TGTGCCATCAGGGTAGGCGAGTTCTCCTACGAGCAGTACTTC.

A few counts support this clonotype. The chain carries TRBV7-2 and TRBJ2-7, with TRBD2 as a possible D gene (5 bases). Germline assignment: CDR1 SGHTA and CDR2 FQGNSA. The CDR3 extends over 15 amino acids. V shed 1 base and J shed 0 bases, with 10 bases lying between them. CDR3 region: CASSLDHGLSYEQYF. DNA of the CDR3: TGTGCCAGCAGCTTAGACCACGGACTCTCCTACGAGCAGTACTTC. Looking up the rest from reference TRBV7-2 and TRBJ2-7 gives the full variable domain: GAGVSQSPSNKVTEKGKDVELRCDPISGHTALYWYRQSLGQGLEFLIYFQGNSAPDKSGLPSDRFSAERTGGSVSTLTIQRTQQEDSAVYLCASSLDHGLSYEQYFGPGTRLTVT.

The V call is TRBV7-9, the J call TRBJ2-1; no clear D gene. The CDR3 sequence is 16 residues long. The V end lost 1 base, the J end lost 0 bases, and 10 bases lay between the germline ends. Looked up from germline, CDR1 is SEHNR and CDR2 is FQNEAQ (reference sequence). CDR3 loop: CASSLGWSASYNEQFF. The DNA of the CDR3 is TGTGCCAGCAGCTTAGGTTGGAGTGCCTCCTACAATGAGCAGTTCTTC.

The chain combines TRBV28 with TRBJ2-5; 9 bases align to TRBD1. CDR1 and CDR2 (germline): MDHEN, SYDVKM. This CDR3 contains 15 residues. The junction had 6 bases not matched to a gene; V was cut back by 4 bases and J by 3 bases. The CDR3 reads CASSSRDRVEETQYF. CDR3 DNA: TGTGCCAGCAGTTCCCGGGACAGGGTGGAAGAGACCCAGTACTTC.

The table lists this clonotype with a few counts. V and J are TRBV12-3 or TRBV12-4 and TRBJ2-1; D is ambiguous. The length of the CDR3 is 12 residues. V was pared by 7 bases and J by 10 bases, with 14 bases between. The CDR3 sequence is CASTVGSGEQFF. Written as DNA, the CDR3 is TGTGCCAGCACCGTTGGGTCGGGCGAGCAGTTCTTC.

This clonotype has a single count. V and J are TRBV11-2 and TRBJ2-7; 9 nucleotides match TRBD1. Germline-derived CDR1 and CDR2 are SGHAT and FQNNGV. Trimming at V came to 4 bases and at J to 3 bases, leaving 7 bases not matched to a gene. The CDR3 covers 15 residues. The DNA of the CDR3 is TGTGCCAGCAGCTCATACAGGGGGCTGAGCTACGAGCAGTACTTC. This encodes CASSSYRGLSYEQYF.

The table lists this clonotype with a few counts. V and J are TRBV5-1 and TRBJ2-3, with D maybe TRBD1 (6 bases). CDR3 size: 14 residues. Trimming left V 0 bases short and J 4 bases short, with 9 bases between. Germline CDR1 and CDR2: SGHRS and YFSETQ. The CDR3 DNA reads as TGCGCCAGCAGCTTGGCCTGGGGGCCAGATACGCAGTATTTT. Protein sequence: CASSLAWGPDTQYF.

This clonotype was counted many times. J is TRBJ2-5 and V is TRBV29-1, with TRBD2 matching over 8 bases. The germline V gene has CDR1 SQVTM and CDR2 ANQGSEA. The V gene end was trimmed by 0 bases and the J gene end by 1 base; junction bases not matched to a gene: 4. This CDR3 has 15 residues. The DNA of the CDR3 is TGCAGCGTTGAAGACTCCCGGGGGGGCCAAGAGACCCAGTACTTC. Protein product: CSVEDSRGGQETQYF.